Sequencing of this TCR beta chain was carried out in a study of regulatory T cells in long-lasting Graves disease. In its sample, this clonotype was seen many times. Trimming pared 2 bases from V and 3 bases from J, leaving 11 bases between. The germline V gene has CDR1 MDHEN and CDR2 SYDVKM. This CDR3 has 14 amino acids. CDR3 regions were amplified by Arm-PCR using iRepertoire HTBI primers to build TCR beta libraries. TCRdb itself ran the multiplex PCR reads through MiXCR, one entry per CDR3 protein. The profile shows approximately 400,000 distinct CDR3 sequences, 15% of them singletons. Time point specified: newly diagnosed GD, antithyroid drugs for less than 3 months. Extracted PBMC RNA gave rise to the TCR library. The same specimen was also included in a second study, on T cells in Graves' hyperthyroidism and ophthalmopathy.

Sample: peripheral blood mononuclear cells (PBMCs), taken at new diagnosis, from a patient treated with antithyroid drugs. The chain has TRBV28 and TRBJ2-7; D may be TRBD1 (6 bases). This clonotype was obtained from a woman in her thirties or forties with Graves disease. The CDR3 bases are TGTGCCAGCAGTTTAGGGGGCGACCTCTACGAGCAGTACTTC. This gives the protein CASSLGGDLYEQYF.